In this sample, the clone carrying this T cell receptor (beta chain) turned up a few times. What it recognizes is unknown. Amplifying from RNA transcripts, the study obtained TCR beta CDR3 regions. Second-round multiplex PCR came after first-round RT-PCR with HTBI primers. In TCRdb, the multiplex PCR reads were re-called with MiXCR into one record per CDR3 protein. The table shows some 1.1 million distinct CDR3 sequences, with around a third occurring only once. The sample belongs to a study of Graves' ophthalmopathy and Graves' hyperthyroidism. Study results and caveats: Most clonotypes expanded in thyroid above 0.001 frequency were present in blood too. Ophthalmopathy progression predictions by the model showed about 75% specificity and approximately 67% sensitivity.

The sequence was obtained from an adult man with Graves' hyperthyroidism. Sample: peripheral blood or thyroid tissue (not recorded which).

CDR3 region: CASTDDTRGMFNDYEQYF. In DNA, the CDR3 is TGTGCCAGCACCGACGACACCCGTGGGATGTTTAATGACTACGAGCAGTACTTC. The chain carries TRBV2 and TRBJ2-7, with D hard to call. Germline CDR1 and CDR2: SNHLY and FYNNEI. This CDR3 is built from 18 residues. V lost 7 bases to trimming and J lost 3 bases, with 28 bases between them.